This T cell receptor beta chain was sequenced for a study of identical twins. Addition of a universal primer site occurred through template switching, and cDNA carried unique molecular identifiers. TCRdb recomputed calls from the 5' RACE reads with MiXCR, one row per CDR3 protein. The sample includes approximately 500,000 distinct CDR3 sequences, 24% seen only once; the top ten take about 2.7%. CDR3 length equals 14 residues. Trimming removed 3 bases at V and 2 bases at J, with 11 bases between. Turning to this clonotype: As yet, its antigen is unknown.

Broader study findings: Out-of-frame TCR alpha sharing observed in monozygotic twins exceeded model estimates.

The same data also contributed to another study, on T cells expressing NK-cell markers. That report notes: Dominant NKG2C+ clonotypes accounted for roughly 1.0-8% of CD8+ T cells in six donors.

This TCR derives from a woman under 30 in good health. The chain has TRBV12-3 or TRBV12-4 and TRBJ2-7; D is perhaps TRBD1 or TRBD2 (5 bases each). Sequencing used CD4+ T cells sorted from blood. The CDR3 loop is CASSFRDQAYEQYF. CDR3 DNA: TGTGCCAGCAGTTTCAGGGACCAAGCCTACGAGCAGTACTTC.